The next 9 T cell receptor beta chains were all read from a single sample in a study of response to subunit inactivated influenza vaccine. From the RT-PCR reads, TCRdb called clonotypes with MiXCR, one entry per CDR3 protein. The repertoire holds about 160,000 distinct CDR3 sequences, approximately 10% seen once, with around 12% in the top ten. The sample was non-naive T cells sorted from PBMCs, taken about 40 days after vaccination. Receptors were obtained from a man in his fifties or sixties who received an inactivated influenza vaccine.

The CDR3 nucleotides read TGCGCCAGCAGCCAAGGCTCTAGCGGGGGTGACCTCCTTCAGTTCTTC. Protein sequence: CASSQGSSGGDLLQFF. The V gene is TRBV4-1, the J gene TRBJ2-1, with 10 nucleotides matching TRBD2. CDR1 MGHRA and CDR2 YSYEKL come from the germline V gene. V lost 1 base to trimming and J lost 13 bases; unmatched junction nucleotides: 13. CDR3 length: 16 residues.

In its sample, this clonotype was seen many times. V is TRBV20-1 and J is TRBJ2-4, with D possibly TRBD1 on 5 matching bases. The CDR3 totals 13 residues. Trimming left V 5 bases short and J 4 bases short, with 12 bases between. Germline assignment: CDR1 DFQATT and CDR2 SNEGSKA (reference sequence). CDR3 nucleotides: TGCAGTGCTGATGACAGAGGAAAAAACATTCAGTACTTC. Translating it yields CSADDRGKNIQYF.

The table lists this clonotype with many counts. V and J are TRBV6-5 and TRBJ2-7, with D possibly TRBD2 on 6 matching bases. This CDR3 spans 15 amino acids. Trimming shortened V by 0 bases and J by 4 bases, and 13 bases separated the two germline ends. CDR1 MNHEY and CDR2 SVGAGI come from the germline V gene. Here the CDR3 reads CASSYSIGRGYEQYF. Here the CDR3 DNA reads TGTGCCAGCAGTTACTCGATCGGGCGGGGTTACGAGCAGTACTTC.

CDR3 nucleotides: TGTGCCAGCAGCTTACTCGCGAGGACCCAGTACTTC. Amino acids: CASSLLARTQYF. This rearrangement joins TRBV11-2 to TRBJ2-5; D call uncertain. Germline loops: CDR1 SGHAT, CDR2 FQNNGV. The CDR3 extends over 12 amino acids. Deletions cut 2 bases from V and 7 bases from J, with 8 bases between.

This clonotype has a count of ten or more. This rearrangement joins TRBV5-5 to TRBJ1-5; 11 positions agree with TRBD1. Germline V gene sequence: CDR1 SGHKS, CDR2 YYEKEE (reference sequence). With V trimmed by 4 bases and J by 5 bases, 5 bases remained unmatched. The CDR3 has 15 residues. The CDR3 spells CASSGRTGGDQPQHF. The CDR3 coding sequence is TGTGCCAGCAGCGGGCGGACAGGGGGCGATCAGCCCCAGCATTTT.

This clonotype was counted at least ten times. The chain recombines TRBV12-3 or TRBV12-4 with TRBJ2-7; 7 nucleotides agree with TRBD1. CDR3 length: 15 amino acids. Trimming removed 3 bases from V and 0 bases from J; junction bases left unmatched: 5. In DNA, the CDR3 is TGTGCCAGCAGTTTCCAAGGGACAGTCTCCTACGAGCAGTACTTC. Protein: CASSFQGTVSYEQYF.

This clonotype occurred a few times. This chain uses TRBV7-2 with TRBJ2-1; D gene ambiguous. Germline V gene sequence: CDR1 SGHTA, CDR2 FQGNSA. The CDR3 runs 14 residues. Between the trimmed V and J ends, which lost 1 base and 4 bases, there was a span of 8 bases. The CDR3 loop is CASSLGGRYNEQFF. In DNA, the CDR3 is TGTGCCAGCAGCTTAGGAGGCAGATACAATGAGCAGTTCTTC.

This clonotype was seen a few times. The V gene is TRBV19, the J gene TRBJ2-5; 7 bases are a match to TRBD1. CDR1 LNHDA and CDR2 SQIVND come from the germline V gene (reference sequence). This CDR3 has 15 residues. The V gene end was trimmed by 5 bases and the J gene end by 0 bases; junction bases not matched to a gene: 6. This chain's CDR3 is CASSLRDSHQETQYF. CDR3 bases: TGTGCCAGTAGTCTTCGGGACAGCCACCAAGAGACCCAGTACTTC.

This clonotype has only a few counts. The chain is built from TRBV4-1 and TRBJ2-7; the match to TRBD1 covers 9 bases. The germline V gene has CDR1 MGHRA and CDR2 YSYEKL. The CDR3 covers 14 residues. V shed 5 bases and J 5 bases; nucleotides not matched to a gene: 7. The CDR3: CASSYRDRVDEQYF. The CDR3 DNA reads TGCGCCAGCAGCTACCGGGACAGGGTTGACGAGCAGTACTTC.